This entry features one TCR beta chain sequence. Its matching antigen is unknown. Sequencing used immunoSEQ multiplex PCR; TCRdb keeps in-frame clones, though not all of them. The sample consists of 120,000 to 150,000 clones, approximately 90% of them appearing once. The entry originates in a study of cytomegalovirus exposure and HLA in healthy donors. Study conclusions and caveats: Some TCR beta chains (164 of them) were listed as cytomegalovirus-associated. The study found most TCR sequences rare, yet found some public TCRs in many donors.

Germline V gives CDR1 MGHDK, CDR2 SYGVNS. V shed 7 bases and J shed 6 bases, with 7 bases lying between them. The CDR3 is made up of 11 amino acids. The receptor's source is a man between 18 and 35 years old in good health and CMV-seropositive. The rearrangement joins TRBV25-1 to TRBJ2-1; D unresolved. Sequencing used PBMCs. The CDR3 reads CASTRSNEQFF. CDR3 DNA sequence: TGTGCCAGCACTCGGAGCAATGAGCAGTTCTTC.